This passage covers 28 T cell receptor beta chains from one sample sequenced in a study of CD8+CD57+ T cells in acquired aplastic anemia. TCR beta VDJ and CDR3 profiles were obtained from a genomic DNA template. TCRdb re-derived calls from the reads in MiXCR, one entry per CDR3 protein. The repertoire holds about 180,000 distinct CDR3 sequences, with around half as singletons. The sample consisted of sorted CD4+, CD8+, or CD8+CD57+ T cells (not recorded which) from PBMCs. The receptor set was obtained from a human donor in good health.

This clonotype was counted between two and nine times. The rearrangement uses TRBV29-1 and TRBJ2-5; 10 bases align to TRBD1. The CDR3 loop spans 13 amino acids. V shed 7 bases, J shed 5 bases, and the junction held 7 bases outside the gene matches. CDR1 SQVTM and CDR2 ANQGSEA come from the germline V gene. The CDR3 reads CSALTGGAETQYF. Written as DNA, the CDR3 is TGCAGCGCCCTGACAGGGGGCGCGGAGACCCAGTACTTC.

The chain is built from TRBV6-1 and TRBJ1-1, with D unclear. Trimming pared 3 bases from V and 4 bases from J, leaving 9 bases between. Germline V gives CDR1 MNHNS, CDR2 SASEGT. CDR3 length: 13 amino acids. The CDR3 reads CASSDTTSTEAFF. The CDR3, as DNA: TGTGCCAGCAGTGACACGACAAGCACTGAAGCTTTCTTT.

V usage is TRBV7-9 and J usage is TRBJ1-2; the D is unclear. Trimming took 2 bases from V and 5 from J, leaving 9 bases between them. Germline V gene lookup returns CDR1 SEHNR and CDR2 FQNEAQ (reference sequence). There are 13 residues in the CDR3. Here the CDR3 DNA reads TGTGCCAGCAGCTTAACCGAGAAGTATGGCTACACCTTC. Its translation: CASSLTEKYGYTF.

As for this clonotype: A much more abundant neighbour one base away suggests this may be a read error. This chain joins TRBV6-4 and TRBJ1-2, with D perhaps TRBD1 (5 bases). The CDR3 is 13 amino acids. CDR1 MRHNA and CDR2 SNTAGT come from the germline V gene. CDR3 sequence (DNA): TGTGCCAGCGGATCGCGGGGGGACTATGGCTGCACCTTC. This codes for CASGSRGDYGCTF.

This clonotype was seen many times. The chain has TRBV7-2 and TRBJ2-1; no definite D call. With 5 bases removed from V and 0 bases from J, the gap between germline ends came to 11 bases. The CDR3 extends over 15 amino acids. Germline values: CDR1 SGHTA, CDR2 FQGNSA. CDR3 coding DNA: TGTGCCAGCAGCGCCCAGAGGAGCTCCTACAATGAGCAGTTCTTC. This gives the protein CASSAQRSSYNEQFF.

This clonotype was observed at least ten times. One end of the junction varies from germline; a read error may be responsible. The chain has TRBV20-1 and TRBJ2-7, with TRBD1 matching over 9 bases. CDR3 size: 14 residues. Germline CDR1 DFQATT, CDR2 SNEGSKA (reference sequence). CDR3 residues: CSAREGQGTYEQYF. CDR3 in DNA: TGCAGTGCGAGAGAGGGACAGGGAACCTACGAGCAGTACTTC.

This clonotype was seen a few times. This rearrangement joins TRBV10-3 to TRBJ2-1, with a possible D match to TRBD1 (5 bases). CDR3 length: 12 amino acids. Germline values: CDR1 ENHRY, CDR2 SYGVKD. The V end lost 2 bases, the J end lost 8 bases, and 7 bases lay between the germline ends. The CDR3 DNA reads as TGTGCCATCAGTGAGCAGGGTGATGAGCAGTTCTTC. It yields the protein CAISEQGDEQFF.

This clonotype was recorded many times. The J gene is TRBJ2-5, the V gene TRBV5-6, with 13 positions matching TRBD2. Germline lookup yields CDR1 SGHDT and CDR2 YYEEEE. V lost 2 bases to trimming and J lost 1 base; unmatched junction nucleotides: 5. The CDR3 totals 17 residues. The chain's CDR3 is CASSLLAGGGVQETQYF. The CDR3 nucleotides are TGTGCCAGCAGCTTACTAGCGGGAGGGGGGGTCCAAGAGACCCAGTACTTC. Full variable domain (rest looked up from reference TRBV5-6 and TRBJ2-5): DAGVTQSPTHLIKTRGQQVTLRCSPKSGHDTVSWYQQALGQGPQFIFQYYEEEERQRGNFPDRFSGHQFPNYSSELNVNALLLGDSALYLCASSLLAGGGVQETQYFGPGTRLLVL.

This clonotype turned up a few times. The genes are TRBV2 and TRBJ2-2; D is perhaps TRBD1 (5 bases). This CDR3 region has 15 residues. Germline V gene data show CDR1 as SNHLY and CDR2 as FYNNEI. V was trimmed by 6 bases and J by 0 bases, leaving 11 bases between them. The CDR3 DNA follows: TGTGCCAGCAGGTTTTGGACAACGAACACCGGGGAGCTGTTTTTT. It encodes CASRFWTTNTGELFF.

J is TRBJ2-7 and V is TRBV5-1; a possible D gene is TRBD2 (7 bases). The V gene's germline CDR1 is SGHRS and CDR2 YFSETQ. V was clipped by 4 bases and J by 4 bases, with 18 bases between them. CDR3 length: 15 amino acids. CDR3 residues: CASSPDGGGQYEQYF. The CDR3 nucleotides are TGCGCCAGCAGCCCGGATGGGGGGGGGCAATACGAGCAGTACTTC.

This clonotype was seen ten or more times. The rearrangement uses TRBV7-2 and TRBJ2-4, with D tentatively TRBD1 (5 bases). The germline V gene has CDR1 SGHTA and CDR2 FQGNSA. Between the trimmed V and J ends, which lost 0 bases and 1 base, there was a span of 7 bases. The CDR3 consists of 15 residues. CDR3 DNA: TGTGCCAGCAGCTTAGCTGGACACGCCAAAAACATTCAGTACTTC. As protein: CASSLAGHAKNIQYF.

The chain has TRBV19 and TRBJ1-1, with 10 bases lining up with TRBD1. J lost 6 bases, V lost 4 bases, and 8 bases had no gene match. Germline V gives CDR1 LNHDA, CDR2 SQIVND (reference sequence). CDR3 length: 15 amino acids. DNA for the CDR3: TGTGCCAGTAGTACCCGGACAGGGGGTCGGGCTGAAGCTTTCTTT. This sequence encodes CASSTRTGGRAEAFF.

The chain has TRBV28 and TRBJ2-7; D is unresolved. V shed 4 bases and J shed 5 bases, with 6 bases lying between them. Germline V lookup: CDR1 MDHEN, CDR2 SYDVKM. CDR3 length: 11 amino acids. CDR3 sequence: CASSSGHEQYF. CDR3 DNA: TGTGCCAGCAGTTCCGGACACGAGCAGTACTTC.

V gene TRBV2 combines with J gene TRBJ1-1; the D gene is possibly TRBD1 (5 bases). Germline V gives CDR1 SNHLY, CDR2 FYNNEI. The CDR3 runs to 14 residues. V was clipped by 3 bases and J by 4 bases, with 12 bases between them. The CDR3 nucleotides are TGTGCCAGCAGTGACGAAGGGGAGAGCACTGAAGCTTTCTTT. It yields the protein CASSDEGESTEAFF.

This clonotype was detected many times. The chain combines TRBV5-1 with TRBJ2-3, with 7 positions matching TRBD1. Germline CDR1 reads SGHRS; CDR2 reads YFSETQ. The V segment lost 4 bases and the J segment 3 bases; nucleotides outside the gene matches: 5. The CDR3 contains 14 residues. The CDR3 here is CASSHTGVTDTQYF. The CDR3 DNA follows: TGCGCCAGCAGCCATACAGGGGTGACAGATACGCAGTATTTT.

This sequence joins TRBV9 and TRBJ2-1, with 7 positions matching TRBD1. The CDR3 sequence is 13 residues long. Germline assignment: CDR1 SGDLS and CDR2 YYNGEE. Trimming at V came to 3 bases and at J to 9 bases, leaving 6 bases not matched to a gene. CDR3 residues: CASSATTGTEQFF. CDR3 nucleotides: TGTGCCAGCAGCGCGACGACAGGGACTGAGCAGTTCTTC. Full variable domain (rest looked up from reference TRBV9 and TRBJ2-1): DSGVTQTPKHLITATGQRVTLRCSPRSGDLSVYWYQQSLDQGLQFLIQYYNGEERAKGNILERFSAQQFPDLHSELNLSSLELGDSALYFCASSATTGTEQFFGPGTRLTVL.

The rearrangement uses TRBV24-1 and TRBJ1-1; TRBD1 might be the D (5 bases). Germline V gene sequence: CDR1 KGHDR, CDR2 SFDVKD. CDR3 length: 14 amino acids. V was cut by 12 bases and J by 3 bases, with 19 bases left in between. The CDR3 reads CASNRRGAYTEAFF. CDR3 nucleotides: TGTGCCTCAAACAGGCGGGGCGCCTACACTGAAGCTTTCTTT.

This clonotype appeared many times. The V call is TRBV24-1, the J call TRBJ2-1; 12 bases map to TRBD2. This CDR3 region has 17 residues. V lost 3 bases and J lost 8; bases outside the gene matches: 10. CDR1 and CDR2 from the germline V gene are KGHDR and SFDVKD. The CDR3 here is CATSDPGLAGTPDEQFF. The CDR3 region has the DNA TGTGCCACCAGTGATCCGGGACTAGCGGGCACACCCGATGAGCAGTTCTTC.

This clonotype was found many times. CDR3 protein: CASSRRVSTEAFF. DNA of the CDR3: TGTGCCAGCAGCCGTAGGGTAAGCACTGAAGCTTTCTTT. The V call is TRBV14, the J call TRBJ1-1; D is unresolved. The CDR3 extends over 13 amino acids. V was pared by 4 bases and J by 4 bases, with 10 bases between. Looked up from germline, CDR1 is SGHDN and CDR2 is FVKESK.

This clonotype was observed at least ten times. The V gene is TRBV15, the J gene TRBJ2-2; no clear D gene. V lost 1 base to trimming and J lost 6 bases, with 6 bases between them. Germline CDR1 LNHNV, CDR2 YYDKDF (reference sequence). The length of the CDR3 is 13 residues. The CDR3 is CATSRGGAGELFF. Written as DNA, the CDR3 is TGTGCCACCAGCAGAGGTGGCGCCGGGGAGCTGTTTTTT. Together with reference TRBV15 and TRBJ2-2, the CDR3 gives the full variable domain: DAMVIQNPRYQVTQFGKPVTLSCSQTLNHNVMYWYQQKSSQAPKLLFHYYDKDFNNEADTPDNFQSRRPNTSFCFLDIRSPGLGDTAMYLCATSRGGAGELFFGEGSRLTVL.

This clonotype was seen more than once but under ten times. The V and J genes are TRBV10-3 and TRBJ2-3; no firm D call. The CDR3 loop spans 15 amino acids. With 0 bases removed from V and 0 bases from J, the gap between germline ends came to 7 bases. CDR1 is ENHRY and CDR2 is SYGVKD in the germline V gene. As DNA, the CDR3 is TGTGCCATCAGTGAGTCGTGGGGTAGCACAGATACGCAGTATTTT. Protein product: CAISESWGSTDTQYF.

This sequence joins TRBV7-2 and TRBJ2-2, with D unclear. CDR3 size: 12 residues. Trimming removed 5 bases from V and 3 bases from J, with 4 bases in between. Germline V lookup: CDR1 SGHTA, CDR2 FQGNSA. CDR3 in amino acids: CASSGDTGELFF. The DNA for the CDR3 is TGTGCCAGCAGCGGTGACACCGGGGAGCTGTTTTTT.

This clonotype has a handful of counts. The gene calls are TRBV5-1 and TRBJ1-2; D is unresolved. The CDR3 runs to 13 residues. From germline, CDR1 is SGHRS and CDR2 YFSETQ. V lost 4 bases, J lost 4 bases, and 11 bases lay in between. The CDR3 DNA sequence: TGCGCCAGCAGCACGCAAGCTAGCTATGGCTACACCTTC. Translation: CASSTQASYGYTF.

The chain combines TRBV6-1 with TRBJ2-5; possibly TRBD1 for D (5 bases). CDR3 length: 14 amino acids. The V end lost 6 bases, the J end lost 5 bases, and 16 bases lay between the germline ends. In germline, CDR1 is MNHNS, CDR2 SASEGT. Written as DNA, the CDR3 is TGTGCCAGCAGCAGGACCGGAGCAGGGGAGACCCAGTACTTC. This gives the protein CASSRTGAGETQYF.

Ten or more counts support this clonotype. CDR3 residues: CSARGGLEGNEQFF. Written as DNA, the CDR3 is TGCAGTGCTAGAGGAGGACTAGAAGGCAATGAGCAGTTCTTC. This rearrangement joins TRBV20-1 to TRBJ2-1; 7 bases line up with TRBD2. The junction had 6 bases not matched to a gene; V was cut back by 1 base and J by 6 bases. This CDR3 is 14 amino acids long. In germline, CDR1 is DFQATT, CDR2 SNEGSKA (reference sequence).

This clonotype was seen at least ten times. The chain has TRBV9 and TRBJ1-3; no definite D call. This CDR3 has 13 amino acids. The V and J ends lost 4 bases and 14 bases respectively, with 19 bases between them. Germline V CDR1 and CDR2: SGDLS, YYNGEE. The CDR3 DNA follows: TGTGCCAGCAGCCCATACTCGCAAACGGTGTTATATTTT. Encoded protein: CASSPYSQTVLYF.

This clonotype was seen at least ten times. This chain joins TRBV20-1 and TRBJ2-1, with 11 bases identical to TRBD2. Unmatched junction bases numbered 9, after V lost 3 bases and J lost 8 bases. The CDR3 loop spans 15 amino acids. Germline assignment: CDR1 DFQATT and CDR2 SNEGSKA (reference sequence). Here the CDR3 reads CSARLLLAGGYEQFF. The CDR3, as DNA: TGCAGTGCTAGGCTCCTGCTAGCGGGAGGCTATGAGCAGTTCTTC.

The chain combines TRBV20-1 with TRBJ1-5; D may be TRBD1 (5 bases). V was pared by 4 bases and J by 4 bases, with 8 bases between. The CDR3 has 12 residues. Germline CDR1 and CDR2: DFQATT and SNEGSKA (reference sequence). The CDR3 here is CSATKGNQPQHF. The CDR3 bases are TGCAGTGCTACCAAGGGGAATCAGCCCCAGCATTTT.